This T cell receptor beta chain comes out of a study of T-cell reconstitution after alpha-beta-depleted transplantation in children. General study results and limits: Expanded graft clones numbering several hundred reportedly gave rise to alpha-beta T cells about two months after transplant. Newly made T cells mostly supplied T-cell counts and diversity one year after transplant. From surviving recipient T cells and thymic progenitors came the high day-60 TCRbeta diversity observed in some patients.

Preparation of the TCRbeta library was carried out with unique molecular identifiers. Using its own MiXCR run on the PCR reads, TCRdb lists one record per CDR3 protein. The sample contains 90,000 to 100,000 distinct CDR3 sequences, 20% to 30% of which appear only once. In this sample, this clonotype turned up a few times. The antigen remains unidentified. CDR3 length equals 15 residues. Trimming removed 3 bases from V and 5 bases from J, with 17 bases in between. CDR1 and CDR2 (germline): MDHEN, SYDVKM. The origin of this receptor is a boy aged 2-15 years with acute lymphoblastic leukemia, due to receive a stem cell transplant. The source was PBMCs, collected before TCRalphabeta/CD19-depleted stem cell transplant. V is TRBV28 and J is TRBJ2-7; possibly TRBD2 for D (6 bases). Written as DNA, the CDR3 is TGTGCCAGCAGTTTCGATAGCGGAGGGGCGAACGAGCAGTACTTC. This translates into CASSFDSGGANEQYF. Drawing the rest from reference TRBV28 and TRBJ2-7, the complete variable domain is DVKVTQSSRYLVKRTGEKVFLECVQDMDHENMFWYRQDPGLGLRLIYFSYDVKMKEKGDIPEGYSVSREKKERFSLILESASTNQTSMYLCASSFDSGGANEQYFGPGTRLTVT.